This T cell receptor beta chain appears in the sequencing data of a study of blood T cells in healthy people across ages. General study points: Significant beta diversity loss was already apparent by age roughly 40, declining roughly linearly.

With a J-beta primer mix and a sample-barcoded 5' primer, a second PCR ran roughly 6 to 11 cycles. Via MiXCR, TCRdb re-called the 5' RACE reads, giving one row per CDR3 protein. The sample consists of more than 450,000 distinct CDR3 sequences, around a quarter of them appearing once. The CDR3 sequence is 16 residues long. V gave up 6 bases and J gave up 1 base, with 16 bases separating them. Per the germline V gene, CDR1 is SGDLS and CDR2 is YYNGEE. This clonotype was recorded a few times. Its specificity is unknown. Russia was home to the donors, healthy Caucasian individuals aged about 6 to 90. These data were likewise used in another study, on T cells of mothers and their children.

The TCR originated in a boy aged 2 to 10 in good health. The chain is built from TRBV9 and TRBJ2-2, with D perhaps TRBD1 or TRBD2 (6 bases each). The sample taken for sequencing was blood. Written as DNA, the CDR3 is TGTGCCAGCACCCCTAGGGGGGATGGGAACACCGGGGAGCTGTTTTTT. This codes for CASTPRGDGNTGELFF.